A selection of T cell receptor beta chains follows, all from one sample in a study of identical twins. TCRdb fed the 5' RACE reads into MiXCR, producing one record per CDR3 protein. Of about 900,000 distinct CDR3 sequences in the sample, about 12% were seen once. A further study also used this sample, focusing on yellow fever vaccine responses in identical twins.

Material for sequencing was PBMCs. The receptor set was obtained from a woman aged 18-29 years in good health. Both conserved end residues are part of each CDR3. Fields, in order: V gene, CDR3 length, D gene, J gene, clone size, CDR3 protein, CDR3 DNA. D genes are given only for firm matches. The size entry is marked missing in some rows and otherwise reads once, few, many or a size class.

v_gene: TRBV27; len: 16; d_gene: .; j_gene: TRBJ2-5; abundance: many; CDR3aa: CASSAAGATLKETQYF; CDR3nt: TGTGCCAGCAGTGCGGCCGGGGCGACGTTAAAAGAGACCCAGTACTTC
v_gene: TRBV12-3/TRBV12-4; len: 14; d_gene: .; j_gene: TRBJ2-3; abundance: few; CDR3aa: CASSITGPEDTQYF; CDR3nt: TGTGCCAGCAGTATCACGGGGCCCGAAGATACGCAGTATTTT
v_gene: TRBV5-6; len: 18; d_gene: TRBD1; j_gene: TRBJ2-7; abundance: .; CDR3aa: CASSRGRGPTGTTYEQYF; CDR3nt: TGTGCCAGCAGCCGCGGACGCGGGCCGACAGGGACCACCTACGAGCAGTACTTC
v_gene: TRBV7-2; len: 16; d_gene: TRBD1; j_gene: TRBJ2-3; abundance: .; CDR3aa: CASSPRTGSLTDTQYF; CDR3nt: TGTGCCAGCAGCCCTAGGACAGGGAGTTTGACAGATACGCAGTATTTT
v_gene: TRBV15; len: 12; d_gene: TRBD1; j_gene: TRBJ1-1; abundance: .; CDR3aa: CATSRLGTGAFF; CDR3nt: TGTGCCACCAGCAGATTGGGGACAGGGGCTTTCTTT
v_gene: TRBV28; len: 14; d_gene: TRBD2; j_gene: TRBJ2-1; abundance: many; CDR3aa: CASSTGLAGNEQFF; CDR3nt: TGTGCCAGCAGCACGGGACTAGCGGGAAATGAGCAGTTCTTC
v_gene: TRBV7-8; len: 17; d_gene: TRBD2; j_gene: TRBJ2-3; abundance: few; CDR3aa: CASSLPTSGTSTDTQYF; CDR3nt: TGTGCCAGCAGCTTACCGACTAGCGGGACTAGCACAGATACGCAGTATTTT
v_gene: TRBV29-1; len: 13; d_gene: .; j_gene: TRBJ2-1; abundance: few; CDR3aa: CSVDTGRINEQFF; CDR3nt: TGCAGCGTTGACACAGGCCGAATAAATGAGCAGTTCTTC
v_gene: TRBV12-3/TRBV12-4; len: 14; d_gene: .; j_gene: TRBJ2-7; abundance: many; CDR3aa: CASSLDGGGYEQYF; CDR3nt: TGTGCCAGCAGTTTAGATGGAGGGGGATACGAGCAGTACTTC
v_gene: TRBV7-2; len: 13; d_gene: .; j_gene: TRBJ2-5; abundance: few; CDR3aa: CASSLVGDQTQYF; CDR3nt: TGTGCCAGCAGCTTAGTCGGGGATCAGACCCAGTACTTC
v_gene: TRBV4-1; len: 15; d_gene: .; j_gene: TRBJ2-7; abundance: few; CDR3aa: CASSQEGQGGYEQYF; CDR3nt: TGCGCCAGCAGCCAAGAGGGTCAGGGGGGATACGAGCAGTACTTC
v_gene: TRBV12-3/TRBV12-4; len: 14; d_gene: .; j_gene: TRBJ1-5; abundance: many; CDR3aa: CASRPGTANQPQHF; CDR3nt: TGTGCCAGCAGGCCCGGGACGGCGAATCAGCCCCAGCATTTT
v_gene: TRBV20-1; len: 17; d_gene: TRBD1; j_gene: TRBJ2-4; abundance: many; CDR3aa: CSAIGAGTGGGLNIQYF; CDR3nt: TGCAGTGCCATTGGAGCCGGGACAGGGGGCGGTTTAAACATTCAGTACTTC
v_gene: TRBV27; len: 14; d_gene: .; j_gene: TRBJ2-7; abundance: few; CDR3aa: CASSGGHSSYEQYF; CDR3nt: TGTGCCAGCAGCGGCGGGCATAGCTCCTACGAGCAGTACTTC
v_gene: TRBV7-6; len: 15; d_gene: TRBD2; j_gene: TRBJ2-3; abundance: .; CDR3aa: CASSPSGSWSDTQYF; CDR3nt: TGTGCCAGCAGTCCTAGCGGGAGTTGGTCAGATACGCAGTATTTT
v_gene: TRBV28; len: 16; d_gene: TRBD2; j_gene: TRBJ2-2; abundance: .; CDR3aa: CASSPPRTRNTGELFF; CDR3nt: TGTGCCAGCAGCCCCCCCCGGACTAGGAACACCGGGGAGCTGTTTTTT
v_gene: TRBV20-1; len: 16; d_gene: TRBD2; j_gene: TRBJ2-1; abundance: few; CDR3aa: CSASPGLAGGPNEQFF; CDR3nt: TGCAGTGCTAGCCCGGGACTAGCGGGAGGGCCAAATGAGCAGTTCTTC
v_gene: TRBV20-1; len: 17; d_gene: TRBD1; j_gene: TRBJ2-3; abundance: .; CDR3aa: CSARVPPSGGAEDTQYF; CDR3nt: TGCAGTGCTAGAGTGCCCCCCTCAGGGGGCGCCGAAGATACGCAGTATTTT
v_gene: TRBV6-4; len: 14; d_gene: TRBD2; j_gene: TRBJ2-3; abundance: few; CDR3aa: CASSDSSSGITQYF; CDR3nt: TGTGCCAGCAGTGACTCAAGTAGCGGGATTACGCAGTATTTT
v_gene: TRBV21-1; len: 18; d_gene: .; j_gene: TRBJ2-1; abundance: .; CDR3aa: CASSKDCAGQKGPNEQFF; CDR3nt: TGTGCCAGCAGCAAAGATTGTGCGGGGCAGAAAGGCCCCAATGAGCAGTTCTTC
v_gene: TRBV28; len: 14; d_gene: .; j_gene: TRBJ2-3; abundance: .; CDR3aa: CASTGGQYTDTQYF; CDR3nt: TGTGCCAGCACTGGGGGGCAGTACACAGATACGCAGTATTTT
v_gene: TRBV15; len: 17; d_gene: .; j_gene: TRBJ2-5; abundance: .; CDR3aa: CATSRGPTGREKETQYF; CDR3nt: TGTGCCACCAGCAGAGGGCCAACGGGACGGGAAAAAGAGACCCAGTACTTC
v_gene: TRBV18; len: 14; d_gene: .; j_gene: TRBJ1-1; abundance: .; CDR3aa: CASSPYLMNTEAFF; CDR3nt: TGTGCCAGCTCACCGTATCTTATGAACACTGAAGCTTTCTTT
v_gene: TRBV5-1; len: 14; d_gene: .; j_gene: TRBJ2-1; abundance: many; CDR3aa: CASSLEVAWDEQFF; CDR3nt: TGCGCCAGCAGCCTGGAGGTAGCTTGGGATGAGCAGTTCTTC
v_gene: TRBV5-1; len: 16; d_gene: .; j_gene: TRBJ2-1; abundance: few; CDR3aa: CASSPGPSSGYNEQFF; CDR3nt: TGCGCCAGCAGCCCGGGCCCCAGCTCGGGCTACAATGAGCAGTTCTTC
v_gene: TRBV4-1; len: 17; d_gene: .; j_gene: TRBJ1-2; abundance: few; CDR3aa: CASSHPLGGGSSYGYTF; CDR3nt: TGCGCCAGCAGCCACCCCTTAGGCGGGGGCAGTAGCTATGGCTACACCTTC
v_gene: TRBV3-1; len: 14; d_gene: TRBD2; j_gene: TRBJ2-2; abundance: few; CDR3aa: CASSQAGADGELFF; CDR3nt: TGTGCCAGCAGCCAGGCGGGAGCCGACGGGGAGCTGTTTTTT
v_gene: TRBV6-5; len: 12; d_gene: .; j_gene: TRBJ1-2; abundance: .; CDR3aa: CASRGRDYGYTF; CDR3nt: TGTGCCAGCAGGGGCCGGGACTATGGCTACACCTTC
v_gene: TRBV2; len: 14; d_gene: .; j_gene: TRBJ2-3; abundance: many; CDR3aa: CASRKERGTDTQYF; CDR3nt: TGTGCCAGCAGAAAGGAGCGGGGCACAGATACGCAGTATTTT
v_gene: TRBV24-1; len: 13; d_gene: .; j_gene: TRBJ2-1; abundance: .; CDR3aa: CATSKTGYNEQFF; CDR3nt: TGTGCCACCAGTAAGACAGGTTACAATGAGCAGTTCTTC
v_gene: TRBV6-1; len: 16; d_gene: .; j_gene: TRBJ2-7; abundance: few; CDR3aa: CASRPVSKRDTYEQYF; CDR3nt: TGTGCCAGCAGGCCTGTCTCCAAACGTGATACCTACGAGCAGTACTTC
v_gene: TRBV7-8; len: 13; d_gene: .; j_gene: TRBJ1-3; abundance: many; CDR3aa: CASSLFRQNTIYF; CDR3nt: TGTGCCAGCAGCTTGTTCCGCCAAAACACCATATATTTT
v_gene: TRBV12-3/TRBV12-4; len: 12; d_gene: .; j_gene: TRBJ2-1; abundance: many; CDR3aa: CASTGLYNEQFF; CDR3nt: TGTGCCAGCACTGGACTTTACAATGAGCAGTTCTTC
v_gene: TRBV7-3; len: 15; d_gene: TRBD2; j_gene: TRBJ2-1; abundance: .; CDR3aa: CASSLTTSGSDEQFF; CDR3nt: TGTGCCAGCAGCTTAACGACTAGCGGGAGCGATGAGCAGTTCTTC
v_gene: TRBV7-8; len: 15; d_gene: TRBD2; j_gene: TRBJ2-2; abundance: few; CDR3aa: CASSSLTGGPGELFF; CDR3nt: TGTGCCAGCAGCTCACTGACGGGGGGGCCCGGGGAGCTGTTTTTT
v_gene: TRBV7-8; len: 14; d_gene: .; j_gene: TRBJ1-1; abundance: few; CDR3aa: CASSPVGDSAEAFF; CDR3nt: TGTGCCAGCTCCCCCGTAGGGGACTCGGCTGAAGCTTTCTTT
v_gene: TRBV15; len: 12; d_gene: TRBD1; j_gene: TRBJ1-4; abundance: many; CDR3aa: CATGTENEKLFF; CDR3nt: TGTGCCACCGGGACAGAAAATGAAAAACTGTTTTTT
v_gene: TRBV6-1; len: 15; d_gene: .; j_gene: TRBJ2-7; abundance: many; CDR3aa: CASRDYLQGRHEQYF; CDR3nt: TGTGCCAGCAGAGATTATCTACAGGGCCGCCACGAGCAGTACTTC
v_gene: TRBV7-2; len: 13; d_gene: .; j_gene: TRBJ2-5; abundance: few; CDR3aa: CASSLDNWETQYF; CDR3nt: TGTGCCAGCAGCCTTGACAATTGGGAGACCCAGTACTTC
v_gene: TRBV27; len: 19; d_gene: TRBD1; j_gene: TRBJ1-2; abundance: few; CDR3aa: CASSLDARTTRQGLYGYTF; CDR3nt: TGTGCCAGCAGTTTGGATGCCCGGACCACCCGACAGGGCCTCTATGGCTACACCTTC
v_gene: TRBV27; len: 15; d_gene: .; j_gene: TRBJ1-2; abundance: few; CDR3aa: CASSQQQGPYYGYTF; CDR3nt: TGTGCCAGCAGTCAACAACAGGGTCCTTACTATGGCTACACCTTC
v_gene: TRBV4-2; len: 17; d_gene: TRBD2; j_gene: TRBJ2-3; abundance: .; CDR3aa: CASSQLTSGGRTDTQYF; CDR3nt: TGTGCCAGCAGCCAACTGACTAGCGGGGGCCGCACAGATACGCAGTATTTT
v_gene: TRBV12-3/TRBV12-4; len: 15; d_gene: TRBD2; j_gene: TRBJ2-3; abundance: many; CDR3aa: CASSLNREASDTQYF; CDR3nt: TGTGCCAGCAGTTTAAACCGGGAGGCGTCAGATACGCAGTATTTT
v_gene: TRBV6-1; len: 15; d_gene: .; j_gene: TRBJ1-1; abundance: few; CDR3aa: CASSRTTGKNTEAFF; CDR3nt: TGTGCCAGCAGTCGTACGACAGGAAAGAACACTGAAGCTTTCTTT
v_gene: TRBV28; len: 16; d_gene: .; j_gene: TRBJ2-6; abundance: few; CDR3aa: CASSGIQGGGANVLTF; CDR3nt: TGTGCCAGCAGTGGGATACAGGGTGGTGGGGCCAACGTCCTGACTTTC
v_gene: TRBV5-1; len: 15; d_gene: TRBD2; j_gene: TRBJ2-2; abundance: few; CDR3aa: CASAEIAGVAGELFF; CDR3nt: TGCGCCAGCGCCGAGATAGCGGGAGTTGCGGGGGAGCTGTTTTTT
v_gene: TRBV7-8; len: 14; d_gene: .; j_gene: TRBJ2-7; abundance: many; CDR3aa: CASSFRDSSYEQYF; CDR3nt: TGTGCCAGCAGCTTCCGGGACTCTTCCTACGAGCAGTACTTC
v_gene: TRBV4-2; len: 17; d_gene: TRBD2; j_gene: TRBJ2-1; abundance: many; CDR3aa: CASSQDRHGLGYNEQFF; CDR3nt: TGTGCCAGCAGCCAAGATCGTCACGGACTAGGGTACAATGAGCAGTTCTTC
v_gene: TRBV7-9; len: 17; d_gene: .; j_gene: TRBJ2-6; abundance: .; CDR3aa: CASSPRTALSGANVLTF; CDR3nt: TGTGCCAGCAGCCCGCGGACAGCTCTCTCTGGGGCCAACGTCCTGACTTTC
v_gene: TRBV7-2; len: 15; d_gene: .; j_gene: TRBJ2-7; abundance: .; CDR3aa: CASSLEAGYTYEQYF; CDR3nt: TGTGCCAGCAGCTTAGAAGCGGGTTACACCTACGAGCAGTACTTC
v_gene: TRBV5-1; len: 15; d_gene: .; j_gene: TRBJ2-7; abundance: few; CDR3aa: CASSQAGNGIYEQYF; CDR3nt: TGCGCCAGCAGCCAGGCCGGGAACGGAATCTACGAGCAGTACTTC